This T cell receptor (beta chain) was captured by sequencing in a study of TIL therapy for anti-PD-1-resistant metastatic lung cancer. Across the whole study: Half of patients were current or former smokers.

The CDR3 spans 14 residues. The V end was cut by 1 base, the J end by 4 bases, with 11 bases between. Germline CDR1 reads SGHRS; CDR2 reads YFSETQ. The sample's time point: pre-treatment sample, taken before nivolumab and TIL therapy. Most excised metastases sampled were pleural nodules or supraclavicular lymph nodes. This was the immunoSEQ v3 assay. Profiled with immunoSEQ multiplex PCR; TCRdb holds only in-frame clones, not every one. The sample has roughly 6,300 clones; approximately 71% are singletons. This chain connects TRBV5-1 to TRBJ1-1, with D possibly TRBD1 on 6 matching bases. This TCR came from a person between 30 and 80 years old with non-small cell lung cancer. The source material was tumor tissue, sampled at baseline. CDR3 in amino acids: CASSLRHRATEAFF. The CDR3 DNA reads as TGCGCCAGCAGCTTGAGGCACAGGGCCACTGAAGCTTTCTTT.